One and the same sample provided the 32 T cell receptor beta chains below, sequenced in a study of siplizumab effects on memory and regulatory T cells. Some clones are missing from TCRdb's copy, which holds only in-frame ones; the method was immunoSEQ multiplex PCR. The sample carries approximately 58,000 clones, roughly 93% recorded once. The sequenced sample was CD8+ T cells sorted from blood. The receptors come from a human donor in good health.

This sequence joins TRBV30 and TRBJ2-1; 8 positions match TRBD2. This CDR3 has 18 amino acids. Germline V lookup: CDR1 GTSNPN, CDR2 SVGIG (reference sequence). V lost 0 bases, J lost 10 bases, and 20 bases stayed unmatched. CDR3 region: CAWSVLGLVGRELGEQFF. DNA of the CDR3: TGTGCCTGGAGTGTACTTGGTCTTGTCGGGAGGGAATTGGGAGAGCAGTTCTTC.

This clone was picked up one time. The chain has TRBV5-1 and TRBJ1-1, with TRBD1 identical over 7 bases. The V and J ends lost 5 bases and 5 bases, in that order; junction bases with no gene match: 6. CDR3 length: 13 residues. Germline V CDR1 and CDR2: SGHRS, YFSETQ. The CDR3 DNA reads TGCGCCAGCAGTTGGGAACAGGGGACTGAAGCTTTCTTT. Its translation is CASSWEQGTEAFF.

The J gene is TRBJ1-5, the V gene TRBV9; 7 nucleotides line up with TRBD1. CDR1 and CDR2 (germline): SGDLS, YYNGEE. The V and J ends lost 3 bases and 5 bases, in that order; junction bases with no gene match: 5. The CDR3 spans 14 residues. CDR3: CASSAGQSDQPQHF. In DNA form, the CDR3 reads TGTGCCAGCAGCGCGGGACAGTCCGATCAGCCCCAGCATTTT.

The V gene is TRBV20-1, the J gene TRBJ2-7; no reliable D call. This CDR3 region has 11 residues. Germline lookup yields CDR1 DFQATT and CDR2 SNEGSKA (reference sequence). V gave up 3 bases and J gave up 3 bases, with 6 bases separating them. Here the CDR3 DNA reads TGCAGTGCTAGGCCCGACTACGAGCAGTACTTC. Amino acid sequence: CSARPDYEQYF.

V and J are TRBV27 and TRBJ2-1, with TRBD1 matching over 7 bases. The junction had 9 bases not matched to a gene; V was cut back by 6 bases and J by 4 bases. The CDR3 length is 15 residues. Germline loops: CDR1 MNHEY, CDR2 SMNVEV (reference sequence). CDR3 protein: CASRRQGEYYNEQFF. The CDR3 DNA is TGTGCCAGCAGGAGACAGGGAGAATATTACAATGAGCAGTTCTTC.

The rearrangement uses TRBV5-1 and TRBJ2-7, with TRBD1 identical over 9 bases. J was trimmed by 7 bases and V by 1 base; bases with no gene match: 12. CDR3 length equals 16 residues. CDR1 is SGHRS and CDR2 is YFSETQ in the germline V gene. The DNA of the CDR3 is TGCGCCAGCAGCTTGAGCAATCTTGGACAGGGGTGGGAGCAGTACTTC. This translates into CASSLSNLGQGWEQYF.

The chain uses TRBV29-1 and TRBJ2-2; 7 bases align to TRBD1. Germline CDR1 SQVTM, CDR2 ANQGSEA. The V segment lost 4 bases and the J segment 6 bases; nucleotides outside the gene matches: 5. This CDR3 region has 13 residues. The CDR3 sequence: CSVAGQQSGELFF. CDR3 bases: TGCAGCGTTGCGGGACAGCAATCCGGGGAGCTGTTTTTT.

The chain couples TRBV2 to TRBJ2-5; D is unclear. Germline values: CDR1 SNHLY, CDR2 FYNNEI. CDR3 length: 16 residues. V was trimmed by 0 bases and J by 2 bases, leaving 13 bases between them. The CDR3 DNA reads TGTGCCAGCAGTGAAGCGCTTCGGGCTATACAAGAGACCCAGTACTTC. The encoded protein is CASSEALRAIQETQYF.

The chain carries TRBV30 and TRBJ1-2, with 7 bases identical to TRBD1. V was pared by 6 bases and J by 5 bases, with 6 bases of the junction left unmatched. From germline, CDR1 is GTSNPN and CDR2 SVGIG (reference sequence). This CDR3 is built from 12 residues. CDR3 coding DNA: TGTGCCTGCGCTGGGACAGTGTATGGCTACACCTTC. Encoded protein: CACAGTVYGYTF.

This clone has a handful of counts. The chain carries TRBV9 and TRBJ2-2; 9 bases map to TRBD2. V shed 3 bases and J 3 bases; nucleotides not matched to a gene: 21. The CDR3 consists of 21 residues. Germline V CDR1 and CDR2: SGDLS, YYNGEE. CDR3 sequence reads: CASSGYTQVANSGSYTGELFF. As DNA, the CDR3 is TGTGCCAGCAGCGGATACACCCAGGTGGCAAATAGCGGGAGTTACACCGGGGAGCTGTTTTTT.

V usage is TRBV10-1 and J usage is TRBJ1-3; D not resolved. Trimming stripped 9 bases from V and 0 bases from J, with 9 bases between. Germline loops: CDR1 WNHNN, CDR2 SYGVQD (reference sequence). The CDR3 has 13 amino acids. The CDR3 DNA is TGCGCCAGAACCCGATCCTCTGGAAACACCATATATTTT. Translated: CARTRSSGNTIYF.

The rearrangement links TRBV5-1 to TRBJ2-7; TRBD1 agrees at 8 bases. J lost 0 bases, V lost 0 bases, and 2 bases had no gene match. This CDR3 has 15 amino acids. Germline V CDR1 and CDR2: SGHRS, YFSETQ. The CDR3 nucleotides read TGCGCCAGCAGCTTGGAGGGACAGGTCTCCTACGAGCAGTACTTC. Its protein is CASSLEGQVSYEQYF.

The rearrangement uses TRBV10-3 and TRBJ2-7; perhaps D is TRBD1 or TRBD2 (5 bases each). Trimming took 2 bases from V and 0 from J, leaving 8 bases between them. CDR1 and CDR2 from the germline V gene are ENHRY and SYGVKD. This CDR3 comprises 14 residues. In DNA form, the CDR3 reads TGTGCCATCAGTGAGCCAGGGAGCTCCTACGAGCAGTACTTC. Translating gives CAISEPGSSYEQYF.

The V and J genes are TRBV4-1 and TRBJ2-7, with 8 bases lining up with TRBD1. Germline trimming cut 1 base from V and 2 bases from J; bases unmatched to any gene: 10. In germline, CDR1 is MGHRA, CDR2 YSYEKL. This CDR3 has 17 amino acids. The CDR3 spells CASSQVLSGGIPYEQYF. The CDR3 DNA reads TGCGCCAGCAGCCAAGTTCTATCAGGGGGCATCCCCTACGAGCAGTACTTC.

The chain employs TRBV7-9 and TRBJ2-1, with D possibly matching TRBD2 (5 bases). This CDR3 spans 16 amino acids. V lost 5 bases and J 2 bases, leaving 16 bases between the germline ends. The germline gives CDR1 SEHNR, CDR2 FQNEAQ (reference sequence). This CDR3 is CASSIRKEGPYNEQFF. For the CDR3, the DNA is TGTGCCAGCAGCATCCGTAAAGAGGGCCCCTACAATGAGCAGTTCTTC.

This clone was counted once. V is TRBV19 and J is TRBJ2-5, with D hard to call. Trimming took off 0 bases at V and 2 bases at J, with 10 bases between the two ends. This CDR3 has 15 amino acids. Germline V CDR1 and CDR2: LNHDA, SQIVND (reference sequence). CDR3: CASSIDLLGQETQYF. The CDR3 DNA reads as TGTGCCAGTAGTATAGATCTATTGGGTCAAGAGACCCAGTACTTC. The full variable domain, with the rest looked up from reference TRBV19 and TRBJ2-5, is DGGITQSPKYLFRKEGQNVTLSCEQNLNHDAMYWYRQDPGQGLRLIYYSQIVNDFQKGDIAEGYSVSREKKESFPLTVTSAQKNPTAFYLCASSIDLLGQETQYFGPGTRLLVL.

J is TRBJ1-4 and V is TRBV5-6; no definite D call. This CDR3 comprises 13 residues. The germline V gene encodes CDR1 SGHDT and CDR2 YYEEEE. V shed 4 bases and J shed 3 bases, with 7 bases lying between them. The CDR3 region is CASSPSPNEKLFF. In nucleotides, the CDR3 is TGTGCCAGCAGCCCATCACCTAATGAAAAACTGTTTTTT.

This rearrangement joins TRBV29-1 to TRBJ2-7, with D possibly TRBD2 on 7 matching bases. V was shortened by 6 bases and J by 6 bases, with 12 bases between the two germline ends. This CDR3 spans 11 amino acids. Germline V lookup: CDR1 SQVTM, CDR2 ANQGSEA. For the CDR3, the DNA is TGCAGCGTGGGGGGGGCGGCCGAGCAGTACTTC. It translates to CSVGGAAEQYF.

This rearrangement joins TRBV27 to TRBJ1-5, with TRBD1 identical over 8 bases. The V and J ends lost 4 bases and 3 bases, in that order; junction bases with no gene match: 2. Germline assignment: CDR1 MNHEY and CDR2 SMNVEV (reference sequence). The length of the CDR3 is 14 residues. This CDR3 is CASSSRGPNQPQHF. As DNA, the CDR3 is TGTGCCAGCAGTTCCAGGGGGCCCAATCAGCCCCAGCATTTT.

This chain links TRBV18 with TRBJ2-5, with a weak D call TRBD2 (5 bases). Germline-derived CDR1 and CDR2 are KGHSH and LQKENI. The CDR3 contains 15 residues. The V end was cut by 1 base, the J end by 5 bases, with 14 bases between. The DNA of the CDR3 is TGTGCCAGCTCACCACGTGGCGGGTTCGGCGAGACCCAGTACTTC. It yields the protein CASSPRGGFGETQYF. The full variable domain, its missing parts supplied by reference TRBV18 and TRBJ2-5, is NAGVMQNPRHLVRRRGQEARLRCSPMKGHSHVYWYRQLPEEGLKFMVYLQKENIIDESGMPKERFSAEFPKEGPSILRIQQVVRGDSAAYFCASSPRGGFGETQYFGPGTRLLVL.

V usage is TRBV4-2 and J usage is TRBJ1-1; tentative D call: TRBD1 (6 bases). The V gene's germline CDR1 is LGHNA and CDR2 YNFKEQ. The CDR3 consists of 13 residues. Trimming took 0 bases from V and 9 from J, leaving 11 bases between them. The CDR3 bases are TGTGCCAGCAGCCAAGATTGGGGGGGCAAAGCTTTCTTT. Its translation is CASSQDWGGKAFF.

The chain recombines TRBV6-5 with TRBJ2-7; D is uncertain. Germline lookup yields CDR1 MNHEY and CDR2 SVGAGI. Trimming removed 5 bases from V and 3 bases from J, with 5 bases in between. The CDR3 consists of 11 residues. The CDR3 region has the DNA TGTGCCAGCAGTAATAGCTACGAGCAGTACTTC. The encoded protein is CASSNSYEQYF.

The chain links TRBV29-1 to TRBJ2-7; a possible D gene is TRBD1 (5 bases). The CDR3 is 15 residues long. Germline-derived CDR1 and CDR2 are SQVTM and ANQGSEA. Trimming cost V 4 bases and J 2 bases, with 18 bases left between them. In nucleotides, the CDR3 is TGCAGCGTTGTCCTTCCGGACATTTGGCCCTACGAGCAGTACTTC. This gives the protein CSVVLPDIWPYEQYF.

The J gene is TRBJ1-1, the V gene TRBV10-3, with D unresolved. CDR3 length: 13 residues. V shed 2 bases and J shed 1 base, with 5 bases lying between them. The V gene's germline CDR1 is ENHRY and CDR2 SYGVKD. The CDR3 DNA follows: TGTGCCATCAGTGAGGGGCGGAACACTGAAGCTTTCTTT. This encodes CAISEGRNTEAFF.

The rearrangement links TRBV5-6 to TRBJ2-3; 7 bases agree with TRBD2. This CDR3 is 16 amino acids long. V shed 4 bases, J shed 0 bases, and the junction held 8 bases outside the gene matches. CDR1 is SGHDT, CDR2 YYEEEE, per germline. This CDR3 is CASSGLADASTDTQYF. The CDR3 nucleotides read TGTGCCAGCAGCGGCCTAGCGGATGCTAGCACAGATACGCAGTATTTT.

This clone was found once. Here the CDR3 DNA reads TGTGCCAGCAGACCGGGACCGGAGGTGGATACGCAGTATTTT. Its translation: CASRPGPEVDTQYF. The chain has TRBV6-6 and TRBJ2-3; TRBD1 or TRBD2 may be the D gene (5 bases each). The germline gives CDR1 MNHNY, CDR2 SVGAGI (reference sequence). The length of the CDR3 is 14 residues. The ends were cut back, 6 bases at V and 6 bases at J, with 16 bases in the middle.

The genes are TRBV6-5 and TRBJ1-2; no definite D call. Germline V lookup: CDR1 MNHEY, CDR2 SVGAGI. V was trimmed by 5 bases and J by 0 bases, leaving 7 bases between them. This CDR3 spans 13 amino acids. This chain's CDR3 is CASSSSTNYGYTF. The CDR3 region has the DNA TGTGCCAGCAGTAGCAGTACTAACTATGGCTACACCTTC.

In the case of this clone: Germline and junction disagree at one end, which may indicate a read error. For the CDR3, the DNA is TGTGCCAGCAGTTTAACGGCCGAGTCGGGCGAGCAGTACTTC. It yields the protein CASSLTAESGEQYF. This chain joins TRBV7-3 and TRBJ2-7; D is ambiguous. CDR3 size: 14 residues. Germline CDR1 SGHTA, CDR2 FQGTGA.

The chain is built from TRBV5-6 and TRBJ2-2; the D gene is possibly TRBD2 (9 bases). V lost 4 bases and J lost 6, with 25 bases in between. This CDR3 comprises 18 residues. The germline gives CDR1 SGHDT, CDR2 YYEEEE. The CDR3 loop is CASSPWTGLLAGAGELFF. The CDR3 region has the DNA TGTGCCAGCAGCCCCTGGACAGGGTTACTAGCGGGTGCCGGGGAGCTGTTTTTT.

The rearrangement joins TRBV28 to TRBJ2-2; maybe TRBD1 (6 bases). With 7 bases removed from V and 2 bases from J, the gap between germline ends came to 20 bases. The CDR3 runs to 17 residues. Per the germline V gene, CDR1 is MDHEN and CDR2 is SYDVKM. CDR3 DNA: TGTGCCAGCACTCGGAAACCGGGACAAGACAACACCGGGGAGCTGTTTTTT. Translating it yields CASTRKPGQDNTGELFF.

This chain uses TRBV7-9 with TRBJ2-3, with 9 bases fitting TRBD2. The CDR3 spans 15 residues. Looked up from germline, CDR1 is SEHNR and CDR2 is FQNEAQ (reference sequence). The J segment lost 2 bases and the V segment lost 4 bases, leaving 4 bases of the junction unmatched. The CDR3 DNA is TGTGCCAGCAGCTCCCTAGCGGGGCCCACAGATACGCAGTATTTT. Protein product: CASSSLAGPTDTQYF.

The count of this clone is one. The chain couples TRBV5-5 to TRBJ2-7; D uncertain. The CDR3 totals 13 residues. From germline, CDR1 is SGHKS and CDR2 YYEKEE (reference sequence). V was cut by 2 bases and J by 1 base, with 7 bases left in between. The CDR3 is CASSFSMSYEQYF. CDR3 sequence (DNA): TGTGCCAGCAGCTTCTCCATGTCCTACGAGCAGTACTTC.